This is a list of T cell receptor beta chains from one sample in a study of cytomegalovirus exposure and HLA in healthy donors. Assay: immunoSEQ multiplex PCR; the TCRdb copy retains only in-frame clones and omits some. The table shows under 200,000 clones, with approximately 77% occurring only once. The sequencing sample was made of PBMCs. All receptors derive from a male donor in good health and CMV-seronegative. Each CDR3 is given with its conserved first and last residue. D genes are given only for firm matches. Expanded clones are given a class, and other clones once, few, many or no size at all.

cdr3_nt cdr3_aa clone_size j_call v_call d_call
TGTGCCAGTAGTAATGAGGGTAGCGGGAAAAGGTACGAGCAGTACTTC CASSNEGSGKRYEQYF - TRBJ2-7 TRBV19 TRBD2
TGTGCCAGCAGCGTAGTCAGCGGGAATTCACCCCTCCACTTT CASSVVSGNSPLHF - TRBJ1-6 TRBV9 -
TGTGCCAGCAGACTAAAGACTGGGGCCAACGTCCTGACTTTC CASRLKTGANVLTF - TRBJ2-6 TRBV6-5 -
TGTTCCAGCAGCTTAACGCCGGGACAGGGTTGGTCTGGGGCCAACGTCCTGACTTTC CSSSLTPGQGWSGANVLTF once TRBJ2-6 TRBV7-3 TRBD1
TGTGCCAGTAGTATTTTGTTGCAGGGTTGGTTGTTTTTT CASSILLQGWLFF once TRBJ2-2 TRBV19 -
TGTGCCAGCAACTTGCCGGGACAGGCCTCTCTCTCCTCCTACAATGAGCAGTTCTTC CASNLPGQASLSSYNEQFF - TRBJ2-1 TRBV28 TRBD1
TGTGCTAGTGGTTTGGGTCGGGACAGCAGAGGTGGAGAGACCCAGTACTTC CASGLGRDSRGGETQYF - TRBJ2-5 TRBV12-5 TRBD1
TGTGCCAGCGCGGGGGGGGCCACTAACACTGAAGCTTTCTTT CASAGGATNTEAFF - TRBJ1-1 TRBV7-9 -
TGCGCCAGCAGCTTGGGGGGAGACAATCAGCCCCAGCATTTT CASSLGGDNQPQHF - TRBJ1-5 TRBV5-1 -
TGTGCCAGCAGTGAAGTGGGACAGGGATATGGCTACACCTTC CASSEVGQGYGYTF once TRBJ1-2 TRBV6-1 TRBD1
TGTGCCAGCAGCTTAGATCCGCAAGAGACCCAGTACTTC CASSLDPQETQYF - TRBJ2-5 TRBV11-3 -
TGTGCCAGCACCGTCCCCGGGACAGGGGGCCGAAGCAATCAGCCCCAGCATTTT CASTVPGTGGRSNQPQHF few TRBJ1-5 TRBV12-1 -
TGTGCCAGCAGCGACAGGTGGAGCTCCTACGAGCAGTACTTC CASSDRWSSYEQYF few TRBJ2-7 TRBV6-5 -
TGTGCCAGCAGTGAAGCGCGCAGGCTCAGCACCTACGAGCAGTACTTC CASSEARRLSTYEQYF - TRBJ2-7 TRBV6-1 -
TGTGCCAGCGCGACAACCGTTAACTATGGCTACACCTTC CASATTVNYGYTF - TRBJ1-2 TRBV6-5 -
TGTGCCAGCAGCGCCACAGGGGGATATAATGAAAAACTGTTTTTT CASSATGGYNEKLFF few TRBJ1-4 TRBV5-6 TRBD1
TGTGCCAGCAGTTACTTAGGGACAGGGGTTAACTATGGCTACACCTTC CASSYLGTGVNYGYTF - TRBJ1-2 TRBV6-5 TRBD1
TGCGCCAGCAGCTTGGAGACAGTGAACACTGAAGCTTTCTTT CASSLETVNTEAFF - TRBJ1-1 TRBV5-1 -
TGTGCCAGCAGAGGGACAGATTACAATGAGCAGTTCTTC CASRGTDYNEQFF - TRBJ2-1 TRBV6-5 TRBD1
TGTGCCAGCAACACGGACAGGTACAATGAGCAGTTCTTC CASNTDRYNEQFF - TRBJ2-1 TRBV2 TRBD1
TGTGCCAGCAGTTTCGGGACTCTTCAGTGGGGTGGCTACACCTTC CASSFGTLQWGGYTF few TRBJ1-2 TRBV28 -
TGTGCCAGCAGAAAAGGGACATTACAAAATCAGCCCCAGCATTTT CASRKGTLQNQPQHF - TRBJ1-5 TRBV27 -
TGTGCCAGCAGCTCGAGACTAGCGGGGGCCTACAATGAGCAGTTCTTC CASSSRLAGAYNEQFF - TRBJ2-1 TRBV11-3 TRBD2
TGCGCCAGCAGCTCGTCGACAGGATCCGGCACTGAAGCTTTCTTT CASSSSTGSGTEAFF - TRBJ1-1 TRBV5-1 -